The rows below give T cell receptor beta chains drawn from one sample of a study of T cells expressing NK-cell markers. TCRdb re-called the 5' RACE reads and gives one entry per CDR3 protein, without DNA. The sample has a few hundred thousand distinct CDR3 sequences. Material: blood T cells: a sorted CD56 or NKG2C T cell subset, CD4+ or CD8+ T cells, or bulk PBMC T cells (not recorded which). The receptors derive from a man aged 18-30 years in good health. CDR3s include the opening cysteine and the closing phenylalanine or tryptophan.

J gene: TRBJ2-1; V gene: TRBV5-6; CDR3 protein: CASSLATNNEQFF
J gene: TRBJ2-1; V gene: TRBV24-1; CDR3 protein: CATSDLSGASYNEQFF
J gene: TRBJ2-5; V gene: TRBV29-1; CDR3 protein: CSQSGSSQETQYF
J gene: TRBJ2-1; V gene: TRBV4-1; CDR3 protein: CASSLQPGQGLYEQFF
J gene: TRBJ2-1; V gene: TRBV6-2/TRBV6-3; CDR3 protein: CASRPGPTRYNEQFF
J gene: TRBJ2-5; V gene: TRBV7-2; CDR3 protein: CASSSDRWSGGTQYF
J gene: TRBJ2-3; V gene: TRBV20-1; CDR3 protein: CSARDVDTQYF
J gene: TRBJ2-7; V gene: TRBV6-1; CDR3 protein: CASSPTTSGSSYEQYF
J gene: TRBJ2-5; V gene: TRBV7-6; CDR3 protein: CASSPTQAGGETQYF
J gene: TRBJ2-5; V gene: TRBV7-2; CDR3 protein: CASSLGSEKETQYF